These 12 T cell receptor beta chains were all obtained from the same sample, sequenced in a study of blood T cell repertoires in COVID-19. Assay: immunoSEQ multiplex PCR; the TCRdb copy retains only in-frame clones and omits some. The table records about 230,000 clones, roughly 89% of them present only once. Sequenced material: PBMCs or T cells enriched from blood (not recorded which). Receptors originate from a woman younger than 45 with acute COVID-19.

The genes are TRBV27 and TRBJ2-3; TRBD2 matches at 15 bases. This CDR3 spans 15 amino acids. Unmatched junction bases numbered 1, after V lost 5 bases and J lost 4 bases. Germline CDR1 reads MNHEY; CDR2 reads SMNVEV (reference sequence). The DNA of the CDR3 is TGTGCCAGCAGTGGGACTAGCGGGGGGTCAGATACGCAGTATTTT. This gives the protein CASSGTSGGSDTQYF.

This chain uses TRBV10-1 with TRBJ2-3; D may be TRBD1 (6 bases). In germline, CDR1 is WNHNN, CDR2 SYGVQD (reference sequence). V lost 5 bases, J lost 4 bases, and 19 bases lay in between. CDR3 size: 16 residues. CDR3 amino acids: CASSPTGTLNSDTQYF. CDR3 bases: TGCGCCAGCAGTCCAACCGGGACACTGAACTCAGATACGCAGTATTTT.

V and J are TRBV6-1 and TRBJ1-2; no firm D call. The CDR3 is made up of 13 amino acids. Trimming removed 2 bases from V and 2 bases from J, with 6 bases in between. Germline V gene sequence: CDR1 MNHNS, CDR2 SASEGT. The chain's CDR3 is CASSERVNYGYTF. For the CDR3, the DNA is TGTGCCAGCAGTGAACGGGTCAACTATGGCTACACCTTC.

This clone was observed a handful of times. The rearrangement uses TRBV24-1 and TRBJ2-5; TRBD2 aligns across 11 bases. J was trimmed by 2 bases and V by 4 bases; bases with no gene match: 11. The germline V gene encodes CDR1 KGHDR and CDR2 SFDVKD. This CDR3 comprises 18 residues. CDR3 amino acids: CATSDPTSGGWEQETQYF. For the CDR3, the DNA is TGTGCCACCAGTGACCCAACTAGCGGGGGCTGGGAGCAAGAGACCCAGTACTTC.

V gene TRBV19 combines with J gene TRBJ2-7, with 7 bases lining up with TRBD2. CDR1 and CDR2 (germline): LNHDA, SQIVND (reference sequence). V shed 3 bases and J 2 bases; nucleotides not matched to a gene: 10. The CDR3 is 16 residues long. CDR3: CASSIGGSGPAYEQYF. The DNA of the CDR3 is TGTGCCAGTAGTATTGGAGGTAGCGGGCCAGCCTACGAGCAGTACTTC. The full variable domain, in which reference TRBV19 and TRBJ2-7 provide the parts outside the CDR3, is DGGITQSPKYLFRKEGQNVTLSCEQNLNHDAMYWYRQDPGQGLRLIYYSQIVNDFQKGDIAEGYSVSREKKESFPLTVTSAQKNPTAFYLCASSIGGSGPAYEQYFGPGTRLTVT.

The chain is built from TRBV18 and TRBJ1-2; D possibly corresponds to TRBD1 (5 bases). The CDR3 is made up of 13 amino acids. Trimming removed 8 bases from V and 4 bases from J, with 14 bases in between. Germline V gives CDR1 KGHSH, CDR2 LQKENI. For the CDR3, the DNA is TGTGCCAGCGCAGCCGAACAGGCCTATGGCTACACCTTC. The encoded protein is CASAAEQAYGYTF.

This rearrangement joins TRBV19 to TRBJ2-2, with 11 bases fitting TRBD1. This CDR3 contains 15 residues. The V and J ends lost 7 bases and 6 bases, in that order; junction bases with no gene match: 7. Per the germline V gene, CDR1 is LNHDA and CDR2 is SQIVND (reference sequence). CDR3 amino acids: CASTPRTGGSGELFF. The CDR3, as DNA: TGTGCCAGTACTCCTAGGACAGGGGGCTCCGGGGAGCTGTTTTTT. Together with reference TRBV19 and TRBJ2-2, the CDR3 gives the full variable domain: DGGITQSPKYLFRKEGQNVTLSCEQNLNHDAMYWYRQDPGQGLRLIYYSQIVNDFQKGDIAEGYSVSREKKESFPLTVTSAQKNPTAFYLCASTPRTGGSGELFFGEGSRLTVL.

This clone was seen once. This rearrangement joins TRBV18 to TRBJ1-1; no definite D call. CDR1 and CDR2 from the germline V gene are KGHSH and LQKENI. Between the trimmed V and J ends, which lost 3 bases and 0 bases, there was a span of 11 bases. CDR3 length: 15 residues. Here the CDR3 reads CASSPSPAMNTEAFF. CDR3 DNA sequence: TGTGCCAGCTCACCCTCCCCTGCGATGAACACTGAAGCTTTCTTT. The variable domain in full, completed from reference TRBV18 and TRBJ1-1, reads NAGVMQNPRHLVRRRGQEARLRCSPMKGHSHVYWYRQLPEEGLKFMVYLQKENIIDESGMPKERFSAEFPKEGPSILRIQQVVRGDSAAYFCASSPSPAMNTEAFFGQGTRLTVV.

This chain uses TRBV4-1 with TRBJ2-2; 7 bases are a match to TRBD2. The germline CDR1 and CDR2 sequences are MGHRA and YSYEKL. The CDR3 runs to 17 residues. J was trimmed by 6 bases and V by 4 bases; bases with no gene match: 14. The CDR3 here is CASSRLIVRGFPGELFF. DNA for the CDR3: TGCGCCAGCAGCCGATTGATTGTGCGGGGGTTTCCCGGGGAGCTGTTTTTT.

The V gene is TRBV18, the J gene TRBJ2-2; D perhaps matches TRBD1 (5 bases). V lost 4 bases to trimming and J lost 9 bases, with 18 bases between them. Germline V gene lookup returns CDR1 KGHSH and CDR2 LQKENI. CDR3 length: 15 residues. CDR3 DNA: TGTGCCAGCTCACTTCAGGGTCCACAGGTCCGGGAGCTGTTTTTT. Its protein product is CASSLQGPQVRELFF. Full variable domain (outside the CDR3, taken from reference TRBV18 and TRBJ2-2): NAGVMQNPRHLVRRRGQEARLRCSPMKGHSHVYWYRQLPEEGLKFMVYLQKENIIDESGMPKERFSAEFPKEGPSILRIQQVVRGDSAAYFCASSLQGPQVRELFFGEGSRLTVL.

The chain has TRBV6-2 or TRBV6-3 and TRBJ2-2; 11 bases fit TRBD1. V gave up 2 bases and J gave up 7 bases; unmatched junction bases: 15. The CDR3 covers 19 residues. CDR1 MNHEY and CDR2 SVGEGT come from the germline V gene. CDR3 DNA: TGTGCCAGCAGTTACACCCGGACAGGGGGCTACGGAGGGGTCGGGGAGCTGTTTTTT. This translates into CASSYTRTGGYGGVGELFF.

Points on this clone: Other nucleotide sequences in the sample specify the same CDR3. V and J are TRBV18 and TRBJ2-5, with D unresolved. V gave up 3 bases and J gave up 2 bases, with 7 bases separating them. The CDR3 has 13 amino acids. The germline V gene encodes CDR1 KGHSH and CDR2 LQKENI. CDR3 coding DNA: TGTGCCAGCTCACCGGGCCAGCAAGAGACCCAGTACTTC. As protein: CASSPGQQETQYF.